What follows are 5 T cell receptor beta chains derived from one specimen sequenced in a study of cytomegalovirus exposure and HLA in healthy donors. Assay used: immunoSEQ multiplex PCR; TCRdb lists only in-frame clones, some missing. This table holds about 88,000 clones, 95% to 98% found once. The sequencing input was PBMCs. These receptors all stem from a man younger than 30 in good health and CMV-seronegative.

This chain links TRBV6-5 with TRBJ1-2; D might be TRBD1 (6 bases). V was pared by 6 bases and J by 0 bases, with 8 bases between. This CDR3 has 13 residues. CDR1 and CDR2 from the germline V gene are MNHEY and SVGAGI. For the CDR3, the DNA is TGTGCCAGCAGAAGGGACACTAACTATGGCTACACCTTC. It translates to CASRRDTNYGYTF.

CDR3 nucleotides: TGCGCCAGCAGCTTGACACCGACATTGCCCGGGGAGCTGTTTTTT. It encodes CASSLTPTLPGELFF. V and J are TRBV5-1 and TRBJ2-2; D is unclear. V gave up 1 base and J gave up 6 bases, with 13 bases separating them. Germline V lookup: CDR1 SGHRS, CDR2 YFSETQ. This CDR3 region has 15 residues.

The chain links TRBV19 to TRBJ2-1, with 8 bases fitting TRBD1. Germline loops: CDR1 LNHDA, CDR2 SQIVND (reference sequence). CDR3 size: 19 residues. V shed 0 bases, J shed 0 bases, and the junction held 10 bases outside the gene matches. CDR3 sequence (DNA): TGTGCCAGTAGTATAGATGGGTCCAGACAGGGGACCTCCTACAATGAGCAGTTCTTC. It encodes CASSIDGSRQGTSYNEQFF.

V usage is TRBV27 and J usage is TRBJ1-1; a weak D match, TRBD1 (5 bases). The CDR3 is made up of 15 amino acids. V shed 6 bases and J shed 2 bases, with 16 bases lying between them. Germline-derived CDR1 and CDR2 are MNHEY and SMNVEV (reference sequence). For the CDR3, the DNA is TGTGCCAGCAGCCAACCGGGACTAATAAACACTGAAGCTTTCTTT. This translates into CASSQPGLINTEAFF.

This rearrangement joins TRBV27 to TRBJ2-2; 10 bases line up with TRBD2. Germline values: CDR1 MNHEY, CDR2 SMNVEV (reference sequence). V shed 8 bases and J 2 bases; nucleotides not matched to a gene: 8. The CDR3 is 16 residues long. CDR3 amino acids: CASLASGRFNTGELFF. As DNA, the CDR3 is TGTGCCAGCTTGGCTAGCGGGAGATTTAACACCGGGGAGCTGTTTTTT.